The 30 T cell receptor beta chains reported below all come from one sample, sequenced in a study of PD-L1 blockade in urothelial cancer. Profiled with immunoSEQ multiplex PCR; TCRdb holds only in-frame clones, not every one. The data hold some 89,000 clones, with more than 75% observed a single time. Time point: pretreatment peripheral blood. The sequenced sample was PBMCs, obtained around atezolizumab (anti-PD-L1) treatment. These receptors were taken from a man in his fifties or sixties with urothelial cancer.

The chain recombines TRBV5-6 with TRBJ1-1; D is undetermined. The V end lost 2 bases, the J end lost 6 bases, and 11 bases lay between the germline ends. This CDR3 is 13 amino acids long. Germline CDR1 and CDR2: SGHDT and YYEEEE. The CDR3 region is CASSFTYNPEAFF. The CDR3 coding sequence is TGTGCCAGCAGCTTCACTTATAACCCTGAAGCTTTCTTT.

This chain uses TRBV6-1 with TRBJ2-3; 9 bases match TRBD1. The CDR3 has 15 residues. V lost 4 bases, J lost 4 bases, and 6 bases stayed unmatched. Germline-derived CDR1 and CDR2 are MNHNS and SASEGT. The CDR3 loop reads CASSVQGARADTQYF. The CDR3 DNA reads TGTGCCAGCAGTGTACAGGGGGCGCGGGCAGATACGCAGTATTTT.

The genes are TRBV5-1 and TRBJ2-7, with 13 nucleotides matching TRBD2. Germline loops: CDR1 SGHRS, CDR2 YFSETQ. The CDR3 sequence is 14 residues long. The J segment lost 6 bases and the V segment lost 4 bases, leaving 4 bases of the junction unmatched. CDR3 DNA: TGCGCCAGCAGCCCGGGACTAGCGGGGAGCGAGCAGTACTTC. It yields the protein CASSPGLAGSEQYF. The whole variable domain, filled in from reference TRBV5-1 and TRBJ2-7, reads KAGVTQTPRYLIKTRGQQVTLSCSPISGHRSVSWYQQTPGQGLQFLFEYFSETQRNKGNFPGRFSGRQFSNSRSEMNVSTLELGDSALYLCASSPGLAGSEQYFGPGTRLTVT.

V and J are TRBV5-6 and TRBJ2-3; no clear D. With 0 bases removed from V and 9 bases from J, the gap between germline ends came to 14 bases. This CDR3 spans 14 amino acids. Germline CDR1 SGHDT, CDR2 YYEEEE. In DNA form, the CDR3 reads TGTGCCAGCAGCTTGGGAGGATCCCTAAAGACGCAGTATTTT. Amino acid sequence: CASSLGGSLKTQYF.

J is TRBJ2-2 and V is TRBV7-3; D is uncertain. CDR1 is SGHTA and CDR2 is FQGTGA in the germline V gene. This CDR3 region has 15 residues. Trimming shortened V by 0 bases and J by 0 bases, and 5 bases separated the two germline ends. The CDR3 sequence is CASSLTESNTGELFF. For the CDR3, the DNA is TGTGCCAGCAGCTTAACTGAGTCGAACACCGGGGAGCTGTTTTTT.

The chain employs TRBV30 and TRBJ1-4; 7 bases fit TRBD1. V lost 1 base to trimming and J lost 0 bases; unmatched junction nucleotides: 2. This CDR3 contains 15 residues. The germline gives CDR1 GTSNPN, CDR2 SVGIG (reference sequence). The chain's CDR3 is CAWSATGATNEKLFF. In DNA, the CDR3 is TGTGCCTGGAGTGCCACAGGGGCAACTAATGAAAAACTGTTTTTT. The full variable domain, completed using reference TRBV30 and TRBJ1-4, is SQTIHQWPATLVQPVGSPLSLECTVEGTSNPNLYWYRQAAGRGLQLLFYSVGIGQISSEVPQNLSASRPQDRQFILSSKKLLLSDSGFYLCAWSATGATNEKLFFGSGTQLSVL.

The V and J genes are TRBV18 and TRBJ2-7, with a possible D match to TRBD2 (5 bases). Germline V CDR1 and CDR2: KGHSH, LQKENI. This CDR3 has 14 residues. Deletions cut 6 bases from V and 5 bases from J, with 17 bases between. The CDR3 sequence is CASSLRGLSDEQYF. Written as DNA, the CDR3 is TGTGCCAGCTCTCTTCGGGGTCTATCAGACGAGCAGTACTTC.

The genes are TRBV27 and TRBJ2-1, with TRBD2 matching over 9 bases. The CDR3 runs to 16 residues. The germline gives CDR1 MNHEY, CDR2 SMNVEV (reference sequence). The ends lost 8 bases at V and 8 bases at J; junction bases unmatched: 16. The CDR3 spells CASRRPGTSRFDEQFF. CDR3 DNA: TGTGCCAGCCGCCGCCCCGGGACTAGCAGGTTCGATGAGCAGTTCTTC.

V and J are TRBV30 and TRBJ1-5; D not certain. The CDR3 consists of 16 residues. The germline CDR1 and CDR2 sequences are GTSNPN and SVGIG (reference sequence). V was cut by 2 bases and J by 0 bases, with 14 bases left in between. The CDR3 DNA is TGTGCCTGGAGTCCGTCTATTGCGTATAGCAATCAGCCCCAGCATTTT. Protein product: CAWSPSIAYSNQPQHF.

The rearrangement links TRBV30 to TRBJ2-5; 8 bases agree with TRBD2. The CDR3 covers 15 residues. Germline loops: CDR1 GTSNPN, CDR2 SVGIG (reference sequence). V shed 0 bases and J 6 bases; nucleotides not matched to a gene: 9. The CDR3 nucleotides read TGTGCCTGGAGTGTAGGTAGCGGGATTGTACAGACCCAGTACTTC. It translates to CAWSVGSGIVQTQYF.

This chain joins TRBV5-8 and TRBJ2-7; the D gene is possibly TRBD1 (6 bases). This CDR3 contains 16 residues. Germline V gives CDR1 SGHTS, CDR2 YDEGEE. Trimming pared 4 bases from V and 4 bases from J, leaving 21 bases between. For the CDR3, the DNA is TGTGCCAGCAGCCAGGGGTGGATCGCTGGAACATACGAGCAGTACTTC. Translated: CASSQGWIAGTYEQYF.

This chain connects TRBV7-3 to TRBJ1-2, with D possibly matching TRBD1 (6 bases). Trimming cost V 2 bases and J 4 bases, with 14 bases left between them. CDR3 length: 15 residues. CDR1 SGHTA and CDR2 FQGTGA come from the germline V gene. The CDR3 bases are TGTGCCAGCAGCTTAGAGGCAGGGGTGGCCTATGGCTACACCTTC. Encoded protein: CASSLEAGVAYGYTF.

V is TRBV29-1 and J is TRBJ1-2; maybe TRBD1 (5 bases). V was pared by 2 bases and J by 1 base, with 20 bases between. CDR1 SQVTM and CDR2 ANQGSEA come from the germline V gene. CDR3 length: 17 amino acids. CDR3 DNA sequence: TGCAGCGTTGAATGGGTCCCCCGGCAGGGTATTAACTATGGCTACACCTTC. This translates into CSVEWVPRQGINYGYTF.

This chain uses TRBV7-2 with TRBJ2-7; TRBD2 matches at 11 bases. The CDR3 is 15 residues long. CDR1 is SGHTA and CDR2 is FQGNSA in the germline V gene. With V trimmed by 5 bases and J by 3 bases, 6 bases remained unmatched. As DNA, the CDR3 is TGTGCCAGCAGCGTTCTAGCGGGGGGTTTCTACGAGCAGTACTTC. Protein product: CASSVLAGGFYEQYF.

V usage is TRBV4-2 and J usage is TRBJ2-3, with a tentative D call TRBD1 (6 bases). This CDR3 has 16 residues. Trimming took 3 bases from V and 2 from J, leaving 15 bases between them. CDR1 and CDR2 from the germline V gene are LGHNA and YNFKEQ. The DNA for the CDR3 is TGTGCCAGCAGCCAGATAGACAGGTTCGCCACAGATACGCAGTATTTT. Amino acid sequence: CASSQIDRFATDTQYF.

The genes are TRBV9 and TRBJ1-2; 8 nucleotides line up with TRBD1. This CDR3 comprises 16 residues. Germline CDR1 and CDR2: SGDLS and YYNGEE. Unmatched junction bases numbered 11, after V lost 3 bases and J lost 4 bases. The CDR3 bases are TGTGCCAGCAGCGGATGGGGGGACAGGACCATCTATGGCTACACCTTC. As protein: CASSGWGDRTIYGYTF.

With respect to this clone: Compared with germline, one end of the junction differs, possibly owing to a read error. The J gene is TRBJ1-1, the V gene TRBV20-1; D perhaps matches TRBD1 (5 bases). CDR1 and CDR2 (germline): DFQATT, SNEGSKA (reference sequence). The CDR3 is 10 amino acids. The CDR3 loop reads CSARDGQGDF. CDR3 nucleotides: TGCAGTGCTAGGGACGGGCAAGGGGACTTT.

This clone has a single count. V gene TRBV30 combines with J gene TRBJ2-3, with a possible D match to TRBD1 (5 bases). Germline CDR1 and CDR2: GTSNPN and SVGIG (reference sequence). V lost 2 bases, J lost 11 bases, and 14 bases lay in between. The CDR3 totals 12 residues. In DNA form, the CDR3 reads TGTGCCTGGAGTACGGACATCCTCATGCAGTATTTT. As protein: CAWSTDILMQYF. The full variable domain, rest sourced from reference TRBV30 and TRBJ2-3, is SQTIHQWPATLVQPVGSPLSLECTVEGTSNPNLYWYRQAAGRGLQLLFYSVGIGQISSEVPQNLSASRPQDRQFILSSKKLLLSDSGFYLCAWSTDILMQYFGPGTRLTVL.

This clone was seen only a few times. The V and J genes are TRBV29-1 and TRBJ1-1; D may be TRBD1 (6 bases). With 3 bases removed from V and 0 bases from J, the gap between germline ends came to 14 bases. Germline CDR1 SQVTM, CDR2 ANQGSEA. The CDR3 covers 15 residues. CDR3 sequence reads: CSVDRGRLMNTEAFF. CDR3 nucleotide sequence: TGCAGCGTTGACAGGGGACGGCTCATGAACACTGAAGCTTTCTTT.

This clone is labeled medium-sized. The chain combines TRBV5-1 with TRBJ1-4; D call uncertain. The CDR3 runs 18 residues. Trimming removed 1 base from V and 0 bases from J, with 16 bases in between. Germline values: CDR1 SGHRS, CDR2 YFSETQ. The CDR3 here is CASSLYPTGDATNEKLFF. For the CDR3, the DNA is TGCGCCAGCAGCTTGTATCCGACTGGAGATGCAACTAATGAAAAACTGTTTTTT.

This chain joins TRBV30 and TRBJ1-5; a possible D gene is TRBD1 (5 bases). The CDR3 contains 15 residues. Germline V lookup: CDR1 GTSNPN, CDR2 SVGIG (reference sequence). V lost 2 bases and J 0 bases, leaving 11 bases between the germline ends. The CDR3 protein is CAWSPGGASNQPQHF. The CDR3 DNA reads TGTGCCTGGAGTCCCGGAGGGGCTAGCAATCAGCCCCAGCATTTT. The full variable domain, rest sourced from reference TRBV30 and TRBJ1-5, is SQTIHQWPATLVQPVGSPLSLECTVEGTSNPNLYWYRQAAGRGLQLLFYSVGIGQISSEVPQNLSASRPQDRQFILSSKKLLLSDSGFYLCAWSPGGASNQPQHFGDGTRLSIL.

This rearrangement joins TRBV5-1 to TRBJ1-5; 7 positions agree with TRBD1. Trimming took 5 bases from V and 3 from J; bases not matched to a gene: 5. The CDR3 has 14 amino acids. The germline CDR1 and CDR2 sequences are SGHRS and YFSETQ. The CDR3 coding sequence is TGCGCCAGCAGTGAGCAGGGGGACAATCAGCCCCAGCATTTT. It encodes CASSEQGDNQPQHF. Supplemented by reference TRBV5-1 and TRBJ1-5, the full variable domain reads KAGVTQTPRYLIKTRGQQVTLSCSPISGHRSVSWYQQTPGQGLQFLFEYFSETQRNKGNFPGRFSGRQFSNSRSEMNVSTLELGDSALYLCASSEQGDNQPQHFGDGTRLSIL.

This clone was detected only once. The chain has TRBV7-2 and TRBJ2-1; 9 positions match TRBD2. Germline assignment: CDR1 SGHTA and CDR2 FQGNSA. The V gene end was trimmed by 2 bases and the J gene end by 9 bases; junction bases not matched to a gene: 5. The CDR3 is made up of 14 amino acids. CDR3 sequence: CASSLSGGWSEQFF. In nucleotides, the CDR3 is TGTGCCAGCAGCTTAAGCGGGGGGTGGAGTGAGCAGTTCTTC.

The V gene is TRBV5-6, the J gene TRBJ2-3, with no clear D. The ends were cut back, 4 bases at V and 6 bases at J, with 6 bases in the middle. Germline V gene lookup returns CDR1 SGHDT and CDR2 YYEEEE. This CDR3 comprises 11 residues. The CDR3 spells CASSIADTQYF. CDR3 coding DNA: TGTGCCAGCAGCATAGCTGATACGCAGTATTTT. Together with reference TRBV5-6 and TRBJ2-3, the CDR3 gives the full variable domain: DAGVTQSPTHLIKTRGQQVTLRCSPKSGHDTVSWYQQALGQGPQFIFQYYEEEERQRGNFPDRFSGHQFPNYSSELNVNALLLGDSALYLCASSIADTQYFGPGTRLTVL.

This rearrangement joins TRBV19 to TRBJ2-7, with 14 bases that match TRBD2. CDR1 and CDR2 from the germline V gene are LNHDA and SQIVND (reference sequence). CDR3 length equals 15 residues. V shed 5 bases, J shed 4 bases, and the junction held 4 bases outside the gene matches. The CDR3 reads CASSFGLAGGYEQYF. The CDR3, as DNA: TGTGCCAGTAGTTTCGGACTAGCGGGAGGTTACGAGCAGTACTTC.

This clone is a singleton in its sample. The rearrangement uses TRBV7-8 and TRBJ2-7; 8 bases align to TRBD1. CDR1 is SGHVS, CDR2 FQNEAQ, per germline. The CDR3 is 14 residues long. J was trimmed by 0 bases and V by 6 bases; bases with no gene match: 4. The CDR3 reads CASSRQGSSYEQYF. The CDR3 nucleotides read TGTGCCAGCAGTAGACAGGGGAGCTCCTACGAGCAGTACTTC.

The J gene is TRBJ1-1, the V gene TRBV2; 8 positions agree with TRBD1. Germline V CDR1 and CDR2: SNHLY, FYNNEI. The CDR3 extends over 16 amino acids. Trimming cost V 6 bases and J 1 base; bases outside gene matches: 10. CDR3 amino acids: CASRDPGGSGNTEAFF. As DNA, the CDR3 is TGTGCCAGCAGGGATCCAGGGGGCTCGGGGAACACTGAAGCTTTCTTT.

V is TRBV28 and J is TRBJ2-3, with TRBD2 matching 14 bases. The V gene end was trimmed by 10 bases and the J gene end by 6 bases; junction bases not matched to a gene: 12. Germline CDR1 MDHEN, CDR2 SYDVKM. This CDR3 has 16 residues. The CDR3 spells CAIKGTSGGGTDTQYF. The CDR3 DNA is TGTGCCATTAAGGGGACTAGCGGGGGAGGGACGGATACGCAGTATTTT.

This clone was counted a few times. This chain connects TRBV30 to TRBJ1-5; tentative D call: TRBD1 (5 bases). V shed 1 base and J shed 2 bases, with 6 bases lying between them. Per the germline V gene, CDR1 is GTSNPN and CDR2 is SVGIG (reference sequence). This CDR3 contains 13 residues. CDR3 region: CAWSEGGNQPQHF. The CDR3 DNA follows: TGTGCCTGGAGTGAAGGGGGCAATCAGCCCCAGCATTTT.

The chain is built from TRBV5-1 and TRBJ1-1, with D possibly TRBD1 on 6 matching bases. Trimming shortened V by 3 bases and J by 11 bases, and 14 bases separated the two germline ends. The germline V gene encodes CDR1 SGHRS and CDR2 YFSETQ. The CDR3 runs to 12 residues. CDR3 sequence reads: CASSSQGGDAFF. DNA for the CDR3: TGCGCCAGCAGCTCACAGGGAGGGGACGCTTTCTTT.